This T cell receptor (beta chain) was retrieved from a study of blood T cell repertoires in COVID-19. Across the study: The cDNA or gDNA used as material had been derived from T cells, B-cell-depleted T cells, or PBMCs.

Seattle-derived patients entered the study during active infection and were followed longitudinally. This CDR3 is 11 amino acids long. The germline V gene encodes CDR1 DFQATT and CDR2 SNEGSKA (reference sequence). Trimming cost V 3 bases and J 8 bases, with 9 bases left between them. The authors' processing: How many nucleated cells were present was estimated from reference gene primer amplification. The protocol was immunoSEQ multiplex PCR, while the TCRdb copy is restricted to in-frame clones and leaves out a portion. That table supplies the V and J calls and clone size; D and trimming were determined from the DNA. Of some 450,000 clones listed, 70% to 90% were seen once; the top ten hold 0.7% to 1%.

The specimen was peripheral blood. The receptor was isolated from a man aged 18 to 30 with COVID-19, enrolled during active disease. The chain is built from TRBV20-1 and TRBJ2-3; D perhaps matches TRBD2 (5 bases). The CDR3 protein is CSARTITTQYF. The DNA of the CDR3 is TGCAGTGCTAGGACTATTACTACGCAGTATTTT.